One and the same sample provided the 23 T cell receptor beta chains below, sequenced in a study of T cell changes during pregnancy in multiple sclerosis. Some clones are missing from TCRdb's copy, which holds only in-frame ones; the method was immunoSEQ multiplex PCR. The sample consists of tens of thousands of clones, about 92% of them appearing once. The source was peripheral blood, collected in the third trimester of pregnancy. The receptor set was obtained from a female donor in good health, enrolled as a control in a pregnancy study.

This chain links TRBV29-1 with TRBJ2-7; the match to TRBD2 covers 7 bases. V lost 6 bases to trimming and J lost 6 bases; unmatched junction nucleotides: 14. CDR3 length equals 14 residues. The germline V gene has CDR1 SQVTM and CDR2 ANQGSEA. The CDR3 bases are TGCAGCGTGAGGGCGGGAACTAGCGCGGGCGAGCAGTACTTC. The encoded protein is CSVRAGTSAGEQYF.

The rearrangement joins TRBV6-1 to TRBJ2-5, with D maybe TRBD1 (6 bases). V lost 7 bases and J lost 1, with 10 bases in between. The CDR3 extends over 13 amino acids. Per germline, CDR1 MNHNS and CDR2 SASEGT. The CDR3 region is CASTLQGQETQYF. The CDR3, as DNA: TGTGCCAGCACCTTACAGGGCCAAGAGACCCAGTACTTC.

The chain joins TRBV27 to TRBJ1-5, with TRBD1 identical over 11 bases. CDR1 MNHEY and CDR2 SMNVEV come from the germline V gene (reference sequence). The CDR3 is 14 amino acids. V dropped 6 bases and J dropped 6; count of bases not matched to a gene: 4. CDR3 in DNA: TGTGCCAGCAGGGGACAGGGGGAACGTCAGCCCCAGCATTTT. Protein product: CASRGQGERQPQHF.

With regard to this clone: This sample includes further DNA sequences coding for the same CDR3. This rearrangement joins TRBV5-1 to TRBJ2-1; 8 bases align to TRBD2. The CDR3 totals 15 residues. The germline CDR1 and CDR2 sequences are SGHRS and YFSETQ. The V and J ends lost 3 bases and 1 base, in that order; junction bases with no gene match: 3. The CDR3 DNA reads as TGCGCCAGCAGCTCGAGCGGGAGTTCCTACAATGAGCAGTTCTTC. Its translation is CASSSSGSSYNEQFF.

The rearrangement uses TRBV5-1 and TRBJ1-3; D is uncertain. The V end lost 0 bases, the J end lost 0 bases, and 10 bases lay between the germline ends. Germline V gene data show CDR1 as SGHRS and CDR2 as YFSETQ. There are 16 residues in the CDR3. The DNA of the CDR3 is TGCGCCAGCAGCTTGGGTCAACTAAACTCTGGAAACACCATATATTTT. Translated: CASSLGQLNSGNTIYF.

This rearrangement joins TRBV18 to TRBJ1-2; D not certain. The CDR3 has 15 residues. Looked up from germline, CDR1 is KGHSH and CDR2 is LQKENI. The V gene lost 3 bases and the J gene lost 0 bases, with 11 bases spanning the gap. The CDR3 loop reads CASSPEHRANYGYTF. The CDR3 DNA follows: TGTGCCAGCTCACCTGAGCACAGAGCTAACTATGGCTACACCTTC.

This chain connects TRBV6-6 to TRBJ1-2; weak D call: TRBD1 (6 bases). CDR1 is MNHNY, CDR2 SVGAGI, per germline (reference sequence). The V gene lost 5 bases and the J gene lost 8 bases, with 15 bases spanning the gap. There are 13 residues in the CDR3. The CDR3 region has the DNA TGTGCCAGCAGTGACGAGGGGGGGGGAGGCTACACCTTC. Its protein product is CASSDEGGGGYTF.

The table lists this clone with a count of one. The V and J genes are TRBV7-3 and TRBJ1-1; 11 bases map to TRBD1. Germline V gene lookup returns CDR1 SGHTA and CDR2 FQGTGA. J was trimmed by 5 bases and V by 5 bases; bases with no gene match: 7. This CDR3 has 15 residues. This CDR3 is CASSPRDRGLTEAFF. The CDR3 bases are TGTGCCAGCAGCCCCCGGGACAGGGGGTTGACTGAAGCTTTCTTT.

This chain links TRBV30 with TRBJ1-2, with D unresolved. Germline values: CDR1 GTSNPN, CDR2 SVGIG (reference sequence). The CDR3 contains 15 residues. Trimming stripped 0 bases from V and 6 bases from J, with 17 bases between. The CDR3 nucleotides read TGTGCCTGGAGTGTACAGCGGGGATGTATGAATGGCTACACCTTC. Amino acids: CAWSVQRGCMNGYTF.

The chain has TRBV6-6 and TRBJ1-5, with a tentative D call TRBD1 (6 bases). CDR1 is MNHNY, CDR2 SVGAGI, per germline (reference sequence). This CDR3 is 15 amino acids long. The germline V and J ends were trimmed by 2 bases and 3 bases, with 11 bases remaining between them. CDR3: CASSYGQTFNQPQHF. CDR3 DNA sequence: TGTGCCAGCAGTTACGGACAGACTTTCAATCAGCCCCAGCATTTT.

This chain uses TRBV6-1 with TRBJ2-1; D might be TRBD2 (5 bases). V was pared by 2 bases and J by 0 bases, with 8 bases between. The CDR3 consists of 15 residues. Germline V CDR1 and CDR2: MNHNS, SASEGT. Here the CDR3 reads CASSESSVSYNEQFF. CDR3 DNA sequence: TGTGCCAGCAGTGAAAGTAGCGTCTCCTACAATGAGCAGTTCTTC.

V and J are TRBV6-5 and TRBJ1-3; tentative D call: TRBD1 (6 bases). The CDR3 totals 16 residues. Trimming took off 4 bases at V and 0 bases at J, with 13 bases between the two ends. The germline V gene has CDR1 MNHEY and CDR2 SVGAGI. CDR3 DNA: TGTGCCAGCAGTTCCTTCGACAGGTACTCTGGAAACACCATATATTTT. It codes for CASSSFDRYSGNTIYF.

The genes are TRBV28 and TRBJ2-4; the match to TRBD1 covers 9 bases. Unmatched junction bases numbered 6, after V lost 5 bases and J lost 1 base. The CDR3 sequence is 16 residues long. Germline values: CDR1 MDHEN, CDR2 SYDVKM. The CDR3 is CASSEDRGKAKNIQYF. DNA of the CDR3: TGTGCCAGCAGTGAAGACAGGGGGAAGGCCAAAAACATTCAGTACTTC.

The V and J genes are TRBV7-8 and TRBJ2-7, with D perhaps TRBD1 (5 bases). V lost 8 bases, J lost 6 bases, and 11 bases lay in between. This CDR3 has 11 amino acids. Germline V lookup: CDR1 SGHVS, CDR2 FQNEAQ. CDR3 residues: CASDSGFEQYF. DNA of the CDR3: TGTGCCAGCGACAGTGGGTTCGAGCAGTACTTC.

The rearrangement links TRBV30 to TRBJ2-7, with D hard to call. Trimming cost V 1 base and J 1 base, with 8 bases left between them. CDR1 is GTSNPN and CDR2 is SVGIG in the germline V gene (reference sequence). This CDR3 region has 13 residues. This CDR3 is CAWSETESYEQYF. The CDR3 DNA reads TGTGCCTGGAGTGAGACTGAGTCCTACGAGCAGTACTTC.

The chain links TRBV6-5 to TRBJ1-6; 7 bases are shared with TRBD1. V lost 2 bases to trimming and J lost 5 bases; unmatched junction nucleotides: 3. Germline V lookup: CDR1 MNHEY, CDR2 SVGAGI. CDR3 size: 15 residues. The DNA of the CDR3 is TGTGCCAGCAGTTACGACAGGGCCCATAATTCACCCCTCCACTTT. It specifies CASSYDRAHNSPLHF.

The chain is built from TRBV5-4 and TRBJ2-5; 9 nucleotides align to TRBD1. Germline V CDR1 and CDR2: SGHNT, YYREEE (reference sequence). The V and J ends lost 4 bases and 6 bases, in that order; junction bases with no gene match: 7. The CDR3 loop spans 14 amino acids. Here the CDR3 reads CASSVTGGRKTQYF. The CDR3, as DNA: TGTGCCAGCAGCGTTACAGGGGGCAGGAAGACCCAGTACTTC.

The CDR3 protein is CASRPGHLPDRYTF. The CDR3 DNA reads TGTGCCAGCCGTCCGGGACACCTGCCAGATCGCTACACCTTC. This chain uses TRBV2 with TRBJ1-2; a weak D match, TRBD1 (6 bases). Trimming shortened V by 8 bases and J by 9 bases, and 22 bases separated the two germline ends. CDR3 length: 14 amino acids. Germline CDR1 is SNHLY and CDR2 is FYNNEI.

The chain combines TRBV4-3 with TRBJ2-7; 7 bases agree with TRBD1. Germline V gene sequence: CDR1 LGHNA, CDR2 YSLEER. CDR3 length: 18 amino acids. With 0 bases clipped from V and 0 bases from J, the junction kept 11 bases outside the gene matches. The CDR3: CASSQDTVRGLSSYEQYF. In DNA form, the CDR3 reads TGCGCCAGCAGCCAAGACACAGTCAGGGGGTTAAGCTCCTACGAGCAGTACTTC.

CDR3 sequence: CASVSRQVAYEQYF. CDR3 nucleotide sequence: TGTGCCAGCGTAAGCCGACAGGTCGCCTACGAGCAGTACTTC. The rearrangement uses TRBV6-1 and TRBJ2-7; tentative D call: TRBD1 (6 bases). The V gene's germline CDR1 is MNHNS and CDR2 SASEGT. Trimming cost V 8 bases and J 2 bases, with 16 bases left between them. The CDR3 runs to 14 residues.

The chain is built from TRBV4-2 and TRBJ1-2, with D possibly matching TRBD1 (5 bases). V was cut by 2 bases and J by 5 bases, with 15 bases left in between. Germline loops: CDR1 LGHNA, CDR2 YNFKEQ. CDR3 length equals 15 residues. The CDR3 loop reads CASSQSAQGDYGYTF. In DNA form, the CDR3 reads TGTGCCAGCAGCCAATCTGCCCAGGGTGATTATGGCTACACCTTC.

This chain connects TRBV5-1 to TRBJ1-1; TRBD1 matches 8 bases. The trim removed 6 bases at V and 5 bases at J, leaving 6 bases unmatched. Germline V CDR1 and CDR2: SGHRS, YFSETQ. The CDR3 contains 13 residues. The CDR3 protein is CASTRQGRTEAFF. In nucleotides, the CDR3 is TGCGCCAGCACCCGACAGGGGAGGACTGAAGCTTTCTTT. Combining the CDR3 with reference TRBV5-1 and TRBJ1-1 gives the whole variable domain KAGVTQTPRYLIKTRGQQVTLSCSPISGHRSVSWYQQTPGQGLQFLFEYFSETQRNKGNFPGRFSGRQFSNSRSEMNVSTLELGDSALYLCASTRQGRTEAFFGQGTRLTVV.

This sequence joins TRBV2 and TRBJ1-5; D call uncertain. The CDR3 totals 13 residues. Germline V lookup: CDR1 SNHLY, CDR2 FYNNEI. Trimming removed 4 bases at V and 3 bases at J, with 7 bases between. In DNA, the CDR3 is TGTGCCAGCAGTGGGGCCCTCAATCAGCCCCAGCATTTT. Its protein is CASSGALNQPQHF. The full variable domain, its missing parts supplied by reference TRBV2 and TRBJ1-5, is EPEVTQTPSHQVTQMGQEVILRCVPISNHLYFYWYRQILGQKVEFLVSFYNNEISEKSEIFDDQFSVERPDGSNFTLKIRSTKLEDSAMYFCASSGALNQPQHFGDGTRLSIL.